The TCR beta chain under discussion was sequenced for a study of long-term antiretroviral therapy in people with HIV. As for the study in general: Samples from the earliest time points predate the 2015 immediate-ART recommendation by about a decade. Study outcomes and limitations: Every time point showed a repertoire led by clones expanded before ART. The range of CDR3 lengths in HIV repertoires proved narrower than that found in controls. The data indicate that diversity increased after ART but remained below transplant donor controls.

Version v3.0 of the immunoSEQ assay was performed at survey level. TCRdb's table, derived via immunoSEQ multiplex PCR, lists solely in-frame clones and lacks some. The sample consists of tens of thousands of clones, about 95% of them appearing once. Notes on this clone: As yet, its antigen is unknown.

Sequenced here: unsorted PBMCs, sampled 3.7 years after starting antiretroviral therapy. This clonotype was obtained from a woman between 45 and 65 years old with HIV.

CDR3 loop: CASSEIYGQGRWEQYF. CDR3 DNA sequence: TGTGCCAGCAGTGAAATCTATGGACAGGGCCGTTGGGAGCAGTACTTC. The V call is TRBV6-1, the J call TRBJ2-7, with TRBD1 matching 8 bases. The J segment lost 7 bases and the V segment lost 2 bases, leaving 13 bases of the junction unmatched. The CDR3 is made up of 16 amino acids. CDR1 is MNHNS, CDR2 SASEGT, per germline.